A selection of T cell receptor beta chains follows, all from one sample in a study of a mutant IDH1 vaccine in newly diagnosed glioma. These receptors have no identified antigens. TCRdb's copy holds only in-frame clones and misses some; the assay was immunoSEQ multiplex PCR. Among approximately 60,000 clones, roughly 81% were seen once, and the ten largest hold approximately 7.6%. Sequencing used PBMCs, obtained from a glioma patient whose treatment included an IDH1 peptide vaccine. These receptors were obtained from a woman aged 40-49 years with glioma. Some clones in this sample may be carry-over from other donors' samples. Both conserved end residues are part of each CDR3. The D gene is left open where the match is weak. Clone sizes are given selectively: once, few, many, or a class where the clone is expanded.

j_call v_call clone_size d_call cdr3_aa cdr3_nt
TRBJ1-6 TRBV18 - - CASSPTGKGFHNSPLHF TGTGCCAGCTCCCCCACGGGAAAGGGCTTTCATAATTCACCCCTCCACTTT
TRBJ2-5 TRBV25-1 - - CASSELYGGPKTQYF TGTGCCAGCAGTGAACTATACGGGGGGCCGAAGACCCAGTACTTC
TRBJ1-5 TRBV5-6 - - CASSPGPNNQPQHF TGTGCCAGCAGCCCGGGACCGAATAATCAGCCCCAGCATTTT
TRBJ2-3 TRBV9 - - CASSVSGSGRDTQYF TGTGCCAGCAGCGTATCGGGTAGCGGAAGAGATACGCAGTATTTT
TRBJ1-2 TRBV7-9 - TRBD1 CASSLAPTGNYGYTF TGTGCCAGCAGCTTAGCCCCGACAGGGAACTATGGCTACACCTTC
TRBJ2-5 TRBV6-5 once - CASSLTAQETQYF TGTGCCAGCAGTTTGACCGCCCAGGAGACCCAGTACTTC
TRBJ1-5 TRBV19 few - CASTIYWREAGQPQHF TGTGCCAGTACCATATATTGGAGGGAGGCAGGACAGCCCCAGCATTTT
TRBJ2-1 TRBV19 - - CASSIGGGLSSYNEQFF TGTGCCAGTAGTATTGGAGGGGGTCTTAGCTCCTACAATGAGCAGTTCTTC
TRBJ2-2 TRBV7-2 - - CASSRQGGTTGELFF TGTGCCAGCAGCCGACAGGGAGGGACCACCGGGGAGCTGTTTTTT
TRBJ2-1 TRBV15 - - CATSRDWDTNEQFF TGTGCCACCAGCAGAGATTGGGATACAAATGAGCAGTTCTTC
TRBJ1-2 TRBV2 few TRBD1 CASSGQGAPYGYTF TGTGCCAGCAGTGGACAGGGGGCTCCCTATGGCTACACCTTC
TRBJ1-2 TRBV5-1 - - CASSLFGGNYGYTF TGCGCCAGCAGCTTGTTCGGAGGCAACTATGGCTACACCTTC
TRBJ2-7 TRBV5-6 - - CASSFGYEQYF TGTGCCAGCAGCTTTGGATACGAGCAGTACTTC
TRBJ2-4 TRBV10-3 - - CAISEGSHLAKNIQYF TGTGCCATCAGTGAAGGGTCCCACTTAGCCAAAAACATTCAGTACTTC
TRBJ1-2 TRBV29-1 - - CSVREGDYGYTF TGCAGCGTTCGGGAGGGAGACTATGGCTACACCTTC
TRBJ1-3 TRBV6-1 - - CASSARGDVGQYF TGTGCCAGCAGTGCTCGGGGGGATGTGGGACAATATTTT
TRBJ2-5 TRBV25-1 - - CASSEYRPGAGETQYF TGTGCCAGCAGTGAATATAGGCCGGGGGCAGGGGAGACCCAGTACTTC
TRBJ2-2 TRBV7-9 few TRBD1 CASSTFLDRATGELFF TGTGCCAGCAGCACTTTTTTGGACAGGGCCACCGGGGAGCTGTTTTTT
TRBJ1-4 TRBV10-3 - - CASRGAGEKLFF TGTGCCAGTCGGGGAGCAGGAGAAAAACTGTTTTTT